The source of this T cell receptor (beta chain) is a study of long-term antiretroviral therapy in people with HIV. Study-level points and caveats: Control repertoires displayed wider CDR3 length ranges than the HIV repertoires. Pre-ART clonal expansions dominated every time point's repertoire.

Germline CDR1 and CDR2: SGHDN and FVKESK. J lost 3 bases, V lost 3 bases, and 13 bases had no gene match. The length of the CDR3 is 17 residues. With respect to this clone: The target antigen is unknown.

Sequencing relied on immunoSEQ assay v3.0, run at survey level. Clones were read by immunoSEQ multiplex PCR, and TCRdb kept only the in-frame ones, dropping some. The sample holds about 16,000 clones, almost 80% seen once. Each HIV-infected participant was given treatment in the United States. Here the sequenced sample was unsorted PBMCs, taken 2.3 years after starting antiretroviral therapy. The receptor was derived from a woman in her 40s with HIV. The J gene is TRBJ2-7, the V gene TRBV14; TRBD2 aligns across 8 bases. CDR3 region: CASSHPGRRGGFYEQYF. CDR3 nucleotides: TGTGCCAGCAGCCACCCGGGACGACGGGGGGGGTTCTACGAGCAGTACTTC.